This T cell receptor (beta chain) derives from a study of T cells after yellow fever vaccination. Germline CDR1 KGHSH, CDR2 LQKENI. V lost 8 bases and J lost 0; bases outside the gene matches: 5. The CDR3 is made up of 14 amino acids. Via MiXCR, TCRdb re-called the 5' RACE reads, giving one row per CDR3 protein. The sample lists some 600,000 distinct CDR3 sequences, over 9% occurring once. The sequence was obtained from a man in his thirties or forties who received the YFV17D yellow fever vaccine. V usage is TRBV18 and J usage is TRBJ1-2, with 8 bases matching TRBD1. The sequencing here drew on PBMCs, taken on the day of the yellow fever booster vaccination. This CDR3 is CASMGQAANYGYTF. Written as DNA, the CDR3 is TGTGCCAGCATGGGACAGGCGGCTAACTATGGCTACACCTTC.